This entry describes one T cell receptor (beta chain). The entry originates in a study of T cells after somatic rescue of genetic block. Profiled with immunoSEQ multiplex PCR; TCRdb holds only in-frame clones, not every one. The sample carries 12,000 or so clones, about 78% recorded once. Germline-derived CDR1 and CDR2 are SGHTA and FQGTGA. V lost 1 base and J 0 bases, leaving 12 bases between the germline ends. This CDR3 comprises 17 residues. Sequencing input: peripheral blood mononuclear cells (PBMCs). The rearrangement uses TRBV7-3 and TRBJ2-2, with D perhaps matching TRBD2 (5 bases). This clonotype was obtained from a boy younger than 18. CDR3 sequence reads: CASSLSMPSSNTGELFF. The CDR3 DNA reads as TGTGCCAGCAGCTTAAGTATGCCTAGCTCGAACACCGGGGAGCTGTTTTTT.